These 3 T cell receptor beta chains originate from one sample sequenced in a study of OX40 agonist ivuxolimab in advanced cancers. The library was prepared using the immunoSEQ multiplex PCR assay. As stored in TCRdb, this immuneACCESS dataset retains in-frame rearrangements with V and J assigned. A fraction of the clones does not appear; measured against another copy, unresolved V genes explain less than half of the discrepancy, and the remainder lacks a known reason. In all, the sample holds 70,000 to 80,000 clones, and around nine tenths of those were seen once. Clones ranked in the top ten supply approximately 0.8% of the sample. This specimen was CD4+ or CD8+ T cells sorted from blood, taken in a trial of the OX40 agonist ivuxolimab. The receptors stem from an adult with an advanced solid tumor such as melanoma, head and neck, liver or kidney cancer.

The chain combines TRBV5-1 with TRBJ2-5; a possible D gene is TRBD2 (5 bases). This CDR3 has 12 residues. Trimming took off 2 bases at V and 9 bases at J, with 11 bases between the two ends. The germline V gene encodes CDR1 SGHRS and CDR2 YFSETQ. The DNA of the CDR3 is TGCGCCAGCAGCTTACTAGAGTCGTCCCAGTACTTC. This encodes CASSLLESSQYF.

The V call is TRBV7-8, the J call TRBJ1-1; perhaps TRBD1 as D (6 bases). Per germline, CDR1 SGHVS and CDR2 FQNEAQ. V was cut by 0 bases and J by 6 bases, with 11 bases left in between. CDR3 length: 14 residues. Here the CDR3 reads CASSLAQQGSEAFF. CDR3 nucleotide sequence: TGTGCCAGCAGCTTAGCTCAACAGGGCTCTGAAGCTTTCTTT.

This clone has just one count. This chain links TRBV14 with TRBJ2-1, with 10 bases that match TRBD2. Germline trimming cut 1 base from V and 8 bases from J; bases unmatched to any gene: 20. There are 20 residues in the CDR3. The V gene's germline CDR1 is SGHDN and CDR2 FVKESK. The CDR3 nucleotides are TGTGCCAGCAGCCAAGGGAGGGCTAGCGGGAGTGGTCGGGTGGTGCATGAGCAGTTCTTC. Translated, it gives CASSQGRASGSGRVVHEQFF.